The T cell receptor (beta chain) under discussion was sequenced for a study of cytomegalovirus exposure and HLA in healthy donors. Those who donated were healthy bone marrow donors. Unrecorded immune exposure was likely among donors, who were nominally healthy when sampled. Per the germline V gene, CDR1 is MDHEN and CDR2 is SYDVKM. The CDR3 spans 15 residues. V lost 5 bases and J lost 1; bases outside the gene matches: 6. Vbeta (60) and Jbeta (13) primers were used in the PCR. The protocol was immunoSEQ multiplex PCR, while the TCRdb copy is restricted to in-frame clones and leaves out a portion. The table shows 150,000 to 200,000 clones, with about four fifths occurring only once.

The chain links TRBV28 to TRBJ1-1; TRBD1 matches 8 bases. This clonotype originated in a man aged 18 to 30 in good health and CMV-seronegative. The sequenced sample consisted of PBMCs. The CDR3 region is CASSNSGTGNTEAFF. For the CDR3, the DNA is TGTGCCAGCAGTAACTCAGGGACAGGGAACACTGAAGCTTTCTTT.